This T cell receptor beta chain derives from a study of control samples from healthy donors and cancer patients. The length of the CDR3 is 12 residues. The V gene's germline CDR1 is SQVTM and CDR2 ANQGSEA. Measured with immunoSEQ multiplex PCR; TCRdb has only the in-frame clones, and not every one. This table holds more than 95,000 clones, roughly 84% found once. The chain is built from TRBV29-1 and TRBJ1-1; D is unclear. The specimen was blood. This TCR came from a man aged 40-50 years in good health. The CDR3 DNA reads as TGCAGTTGTCGGTCGGGCCCCACTGAAGCTTTCTTT. Translating it yields CSCRSGPTEAFF.